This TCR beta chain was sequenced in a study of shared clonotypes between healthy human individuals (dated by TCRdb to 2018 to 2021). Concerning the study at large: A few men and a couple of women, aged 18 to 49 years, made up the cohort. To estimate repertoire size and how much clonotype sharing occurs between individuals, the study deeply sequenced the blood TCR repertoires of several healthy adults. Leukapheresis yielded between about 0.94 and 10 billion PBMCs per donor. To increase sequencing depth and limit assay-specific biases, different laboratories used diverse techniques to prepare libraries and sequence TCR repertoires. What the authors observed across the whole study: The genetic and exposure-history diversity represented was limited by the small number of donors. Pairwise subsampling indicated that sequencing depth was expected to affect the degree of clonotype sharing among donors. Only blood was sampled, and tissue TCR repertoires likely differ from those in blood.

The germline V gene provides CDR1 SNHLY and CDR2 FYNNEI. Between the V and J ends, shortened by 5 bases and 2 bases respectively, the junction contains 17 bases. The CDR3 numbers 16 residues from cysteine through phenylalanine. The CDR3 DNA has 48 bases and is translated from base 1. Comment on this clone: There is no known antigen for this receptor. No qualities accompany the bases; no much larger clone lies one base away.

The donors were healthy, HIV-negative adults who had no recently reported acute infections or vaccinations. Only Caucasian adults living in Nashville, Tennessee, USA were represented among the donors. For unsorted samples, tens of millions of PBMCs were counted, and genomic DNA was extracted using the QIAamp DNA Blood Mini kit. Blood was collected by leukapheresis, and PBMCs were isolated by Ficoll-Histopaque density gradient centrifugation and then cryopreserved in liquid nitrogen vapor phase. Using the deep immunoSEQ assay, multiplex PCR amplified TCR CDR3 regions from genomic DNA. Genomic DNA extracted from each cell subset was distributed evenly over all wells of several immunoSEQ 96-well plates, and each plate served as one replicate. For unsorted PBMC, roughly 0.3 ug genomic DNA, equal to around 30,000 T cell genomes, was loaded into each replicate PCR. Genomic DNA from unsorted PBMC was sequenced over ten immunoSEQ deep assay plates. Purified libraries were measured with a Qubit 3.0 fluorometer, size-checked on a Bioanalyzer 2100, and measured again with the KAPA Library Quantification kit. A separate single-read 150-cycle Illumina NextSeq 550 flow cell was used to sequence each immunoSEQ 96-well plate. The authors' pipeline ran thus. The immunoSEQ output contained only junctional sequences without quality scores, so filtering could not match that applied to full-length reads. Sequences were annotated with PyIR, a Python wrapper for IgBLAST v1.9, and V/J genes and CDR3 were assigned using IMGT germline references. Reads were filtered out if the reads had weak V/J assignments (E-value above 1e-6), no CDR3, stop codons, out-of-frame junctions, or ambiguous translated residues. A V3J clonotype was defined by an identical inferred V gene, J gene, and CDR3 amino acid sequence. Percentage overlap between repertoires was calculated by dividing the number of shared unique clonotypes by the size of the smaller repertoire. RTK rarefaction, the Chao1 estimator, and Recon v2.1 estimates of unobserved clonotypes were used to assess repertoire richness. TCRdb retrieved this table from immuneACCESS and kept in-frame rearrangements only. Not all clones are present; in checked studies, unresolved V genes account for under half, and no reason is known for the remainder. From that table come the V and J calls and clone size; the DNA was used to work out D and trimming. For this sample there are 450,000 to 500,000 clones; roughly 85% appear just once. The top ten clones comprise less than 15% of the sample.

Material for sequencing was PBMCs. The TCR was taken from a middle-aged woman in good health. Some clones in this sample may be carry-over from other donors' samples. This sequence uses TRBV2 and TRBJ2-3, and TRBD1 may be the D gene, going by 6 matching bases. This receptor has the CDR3 CASSPRAGEITDTQYF. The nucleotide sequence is TGTGCCAGCAGTCCCCGGGCAGGGGAGATCACAGATACGCAGTATTTT. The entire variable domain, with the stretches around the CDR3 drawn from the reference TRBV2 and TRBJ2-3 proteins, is EPEVTQTPSHQVTQMGQEVILRCVPISNHLYFYWYRQILGQKVEFLVSFYNNEISEKSEIFDDQFSVERPDGSNFTLKIRSTKLEDSAMYFCASSPRAGEITDTQYFGPGTRLTVL.